A selection of T cell receptor beta chains follows, all from one sample in a study of blood T cells in healthy people across ages. Via MiXCR, TCRdb re-called the 5' RACE reads, giving one row per CDR3 protein. The table has 1,500,000 or so distinct CDR3 sequences, almost 60% seen once. Sequenced sample: blood. Receptor source: a man between 18 and 35 years old in good health. CDR3s include the opening cysteine and the closing phenylalanine or tryptophan. The D gene is left open where the match is weak. The size field is filled for only some rows; it gives once, few, many or a size class.

d_call: -; v_call: TRBV29-1; j_call: TRBJ2-1; clone_size: -; cdr3_nt: TGCAGCGTTGGTATGCGTCTGACCTACAATGAGCAGTTCTTC; cdr3_aa: CSVGMRLTYNEQFF
d_call: -; v_call: TRBV7-6; j_call: TRBJ2-7; clone_size: -; cdr3_nt: TGTGCCAGCAGCTGGGTGATCGGGGCCTACGAGCAGTACTTC; cdr3_aa: CASSWVIGAYEQYF
d_call: -; v_call: TRBV5-1; j_call: TRBJ1-1; clone_size: -; cdr3_nt: TGCGCCAGCAGCTTGTCTTATCAGGTAACCAACACTGAAGCTTTCTTT; cdr3_aa: CASSLSYQVTNTEAFF
d_call: -; v_call: TRBV10-3; j_call: TRBJ2-4; clone_size: -; cdr3_nt: TGTGCCATCAGGGGACCGGTGGAGAACATTCAGTACTTC; cdr3_aa: CAIRGPVENIQYF
d_call: -; v_call: TRBV4-2; j_call: TRBJ2-3; clone_size: few; cdr3_nt: TGTGCCAGCAGCCCGGGTATGCAAATGATGACAGATACGCAGTATTTT; cdr3_aa: CASSPGMQMMTDTQYF
d_call: TRBD1; v_call: TRBV7-2; j_call: TRBJ1-2; clone_size: -; cdr3_nt: TGTGCCAGCAGCTTAGTCGGACAGGGGGGAGGCTACACCTTC; cdr3_aa: CASSLVGQGGGYTF
d_call: TRBD2; v_call: TRBV6-5; j_call: TRBJ2-3; clone_size: -; cdr3_nt: TGTGCCAGCAGCCCTTGGAGTGGGAGGGCCACAGATACGCAGTATTTT; cdr3_aa: CASSPWSGRATDTQYF
d_call: -; v_call: TRBV5-6; j_call: TRBJ2-1; clone_size: once; cdr3_nt: TGTGCCAGCAGTGCGGACAGAACATACAATGAGCAGTTCTTC; cdr3_aa: CASSADRTYNEQFF
d_call: TRBD1; v_call: TRBV4-2; j_call: TRBJ2-2; clone_size: few; cdr3_nt: TGTGCCAGCAGCCAAGGACAGGGGGACACCGGGGAGCTGTTTTTT; cdr3_aa: CASSQGQGDTGELFF
d_call: -; v_call: TRBV29-1; j_call: TRBJ2-7; clone_size: -; cdr3_nt: TGCAGCGTTGTTTGGGGCAGCTCCTACGAGCAGTACTTC; cdr3_aa: CSVVWGSSYEQYF